This T cell receptor beta chain was captured by sequencing in a study of technical replicates of blood from several donors. Repertoires were generated with immunoSEQ multiplex PCR, while TCRdb's copy carries only in-frame clones and drops some. The table records roughly 66,000 clones, 86% of them present only once. The ends lost 7 bases at V and 8 bases at J; junction bases unmatched: 13. The germline CDR1 and CDR2 sequences are LNHNV and YYDKDF (reference sequence). This CDR3 has 14 amino acids. V gene TRBV15 combines with J gene TRBJ1-2; TRBD1 agrees at 7 bases. The source material was PBMCs. This receptor was identified in a human donor in good health. Some clones in this sample may be carry-over from other donors' samples. CDR3 loop: CATTILPGTEGYTF. In DNA, the CDR3 is TGTGCCACCACCATTCTTCCGGGGACAGAGGGCTACACCTTC.